This T cell receptor (beta chain) derives from a study of metastatic and nonmetastatic thyroid tumors (dated by TCRdb to about 2020). With regard to the full study: Repertoires were compared across peripheral blood and tumor or nodule tissue samples from malignant and benign thyroid patients. Here is what the overall study found, with its caveats: TCR beta diversity was reported as significantly higher in malignant tumors than in benign nodules, in both blood and tumor samples.

To note about this clone: Its antigen target is currently unknown. The sample holds no much larger clone one base away, and base qualities are not on file.

V is pruned by 4 bases and J by 4 bases, leaving 7 bases of the junction without a gene match. CDR3 length: 15 amino acids, cysteine to phenylalanine. Solely the CDR3 DNA is kept, with 45 bases framed from the first base. According to the germline V gene, CDR1 reads SGHDT and CDR2 reads YYEEEE. The library was produced with PCR. Data came from an Illumina HiSeq 4000. The TCR beta-chain CDR3 region of each patient was profiled by high-throughput sequencing. The source study handled its data this way. The researchers built a classifier to tell apart papillary thyroid cancer patients with distant metastasis, based on CDR3 differences among clinicopathological groups. The Shannon index was used to assess repertoire diversity, and the Morisita-Horn index was used to assess tumor-blood repertoire similarity. TCRdb reprocessing: public reads trimmed at Q25 with fastp, clones called with MiXCR, in-frame beta chains kept. In this record, the V and J calls reflect TCRdb's handling and not the investigators' own analysis. This sample has roughly 7,900 clones in its table, and 25% to 30% of those were observed once. The ten largest clones add up to 25% of the sample.

No treatment had been received by any patient before thyroid surgery. Using T-cell receptor beta sequencing, the study looked back at clinical samples from patients collected from about 2011 to 2019. This receptor was identified in a male donor with papillary thyroid cancer or a benign thyroid nodule (not recorded which). Some clones in this sample may be carry-over from other donors' samples. The specimen was adjacent normal tissue. The chain links TRBV5-6 with TRBJ1-2; TRBD1 lines up with 10 middle nucleotides. The CDR3: CASSGGTGATYGYTF. The bases read TGTGCCAGCAGCGGGGGGACAGGGGCGACCTATGGCTACACCTTC. Outside the CDR3, residues come from the reference TRBV5-6 and TRBJ1-2 proteins, so the full variable domain is: DAGVTQSPTHLIKTRGQQVTLRCSPKSGHDTVSWYQQALGQGPQFIFQYYEEEERQRGNFPDRFSGHQFPNYSSELNVNALLLGDSALYLCASSGGTGATYGYTFGSGTRLTVV.